The source of this TCR beta chain is a study of immune characterization of retroperitoneal liposarcoma. One entry per CDR3 protein, called by TCRdb with MiXCR from the PCR reads. The top ten clones hold approximately 8% of a sample with roughly 20,000 distinct CDR3 sequences, 35% to 45% of them seen once. This CDR3 contains 14 residues. Per the germline V gene, CDR1 is MNHNS and CDR2 is SASEGT. Trimming cost V 10 bases and J 0 bases, with 15 bases left between them. Specimen: blood. This rearrangement joins TRBV6-1 to TRBJ1-2; possibly TRBD1 for D (6 bases). This clonotype was obtained from a male donor with retroperitoneal liposarcoma. The CDR3 region has the DNA TGTGCCACCCAAAGAGGACAGTCTAACTATGGCTACACCTTC. Translating gives CATQRGQSNYGYTF.